Below, 18 T cell receptor beta chains from the same sample are listed, as sequenced in a study of shared clonotypes between healthy human individuals. The data were produced by immunoSEQ multiplex PCR, yet TCRdb's version contains in-frame clones alone and is incomplete. The sample records about 2 million clones, roughly 94% being singletons. The sample consisted of naive CD4+ T cells sorted from blood. Subset meaning: CD45RA+ positively selected. These receptors came from a man aged 18 to 29 in good health.

The genes are TRBV11-3 and TRBJ2-3; the D call may be TRBD1 or TRBD2 (6 bases each). The CDR3 sequence is 15 residues long. The germline V gene encodes CDR1 SGHNT and CDR2 YENEEA. V gave up 0 bases and J gave up 3 bases, with 10 bases separating them. This CDR3 reads CASSLEGGRTDTQYF. The CDR3 DNA reads TGTGCCAGCAGCTTAGAAGGGGGGAGGACAGATACGCAGTATTTT.

V usage is TRBV6-5 and J usage is TRBJ1-6; no clear D gene. CDR1 is MNHEY and CDR2 is SVGAGI in the germline V gene. V lost 2 bases and J 3 bases, leaving 11 bases between the germline ends. The CDR3 consists of 16 residues. The CDR3 nucleotides read TGTGCCAGCAGTTACCAATACAGCGTCTATAATTCACCCCTCCACTTT. Encoded protein: CASSYQYSVYNSPLHF.

This clone was counted between two and nine times. The chain has TRBV18 and TRBJ1-5; D ambiguous. Trimming took off 2 bases at V and 5 bases at J, with 7 bases between the two ends. CDR1 and CDR2 (germline): KGHSH, LQKENI. The CDR3 consists of 13 residues. CDR3 in amino acids: CASSPLDDQPQHF. CDR3 sequence (DNA): TGTGCCAGCTCACCATTAGACGATCAGCCCCAGCATTTT.

J is TRBJ2-1 and V is TRBV5-1, with D unclear. CDR3 length: 11 amino acids. The germline CDR1 and CDR2 sequences are SGHRS and YFSETQ. Deletions cut 1 base from V and 8 bases from J, with 4 bases between. The CDR3 sequence is CASSLIDEQFF. The CDR3 DNA is TGCGCCAGCAGCTTGATCGATGAGCAGTTCTTC.

The gene calls are TRBV10-1 and TRBJ2-3, with D perhaps given as TRBD1 or TRBD2 (5 bases each). The CDR3 has 16 residues. The V end lost 6 bases, the J end lost 0 bases, and 16 bases lay between the germline ends. Germline V lookup: CDR1 WNHNN, CDR2 SYGVQD (reference sequence). The DNA of the CDR3 is TGCGCCAGCAGCTCCGGGACGGCCCCTAGCACAGATACGCAGTATTTT. As protein: CASSSGTAPSTDTQYF.

This chain uses TRBV27 with TRBJ1-2; D gene uncertain. Germline-derived CDR1 and CDR2 are MNHEY and SMNVEV (reference sequence). CDR3 length: 13 amino acids. V lost 6 bases to trimming and J lost 8 bases, with 16 bases between them. The CDR3 spells CASRAGLVGGYTF. As DNA, the CDR3 is TGTGCCAGCAGGGCGGGGTTGGTGGGAGGCTACACCTTC.

The chain joins TRBV9 to TRBJ2-7, with D possibly matching TRBD1 (5 bases). The CDR3 has 16 amino acids. The germline V gene has CDR1 SGDLS and CDR2 YYNGEE. The V and J ends lost 4 bases and 2 bases respectively, with 19 bases between them. The CDR3 protein is CASSSSPETATYEQYF. The CDR3 DNA reads TGTGCCAGCAGCTCCAGCCCAGAGACAGCAACCTACGAGCAGTACTTC.

The chain joins TRBV6-5 to TRBJ1-1; a possible D gene is TRBD1 (5 bases). Trimming stripped 2 bases from V and 4 bases from J, with 11 bases between. This CDR3 has 14 amino acids. From germline, CDR1 is MNHEY and CDR2 SVGAGI. The CDR3 loop reads CASSYRDGRTEAFF. The CDR3 DNA reads TGTGCCAGCAGTTACCGGGACGGACGCACTGAAGCTTTCTTT.

The V call is TRBV19, the J call TRBJ2-5, with D maybe TRBD2 (5 bases). Germline values: CDR1 LNHDA, CDR2 SQIVND (reference sequence). This CDR3 spans 11 amino acids. Here the CDR3 reads CAAGARQTQYF. In DNA form, the CDR3 reads TGTGCGGCGGGCGCACGGCAGACCCAGTACTTC.

This chain joins TRBV6-1 and TRBJ1-5; a possible D gene is TRBD1 (6 bases). V gave up 5 bases and J gave up 7 bases, with 12 bases separating them. CDR1 is MNHNS, CDR2 SASEGT, per germline. CDR3 length: 13 amino acids. The CDR3 DNA reads as TGTGCCAGCAGTCACAGGGTGGACCAGCCCCAGCATTTT. Amino acid sequence: CASSHRVDQPQHF.

This chain's CDR3 is CASSLQDRNSPLHF. DNA of the CDR3: TGTGCCAGCAGCCTACAAGACAGGAATTCACCCCTCCACTTT. The chain carries TRBV7-9 and TRBJ1-6; TRBD1 might be the D (6 bases). V shed 5 bases and J shed 7 bases, with 12 bases lying between them. The CDR3 is 14 amino acids. The germline V gene encodes CDR1 SEHNR and CDR2 FQNEAQ (reference sequence).

The chain combines TRBV11-3 with TRBJ2-3, with D hard to call. V was pared by 5 bases and J by 0 bases, with 12 bases between. Germline V gene sequence: CDR1 SGHNT, CDR2 YENEEA. The CDR3 has 15 residues. The CDR3 DNA is TGTGCCAGCAGCCTCAGTCCCACTAGCACAGATACGCAGTATTTT. Translating gives CASSLSPTSTDTQYF.

This sequence joins TRBV5-1 and TRBJ2-5; 7 nucleotides align to TRBD2. CDR1 and CDR2 from the germline V gene are SGHRS and YFSETQ. The length of the CDR3 is 16 residues. V gave up 0 bases and J gave up 1 base; unmatched junction bases: 6. Written as DNA, the CDR3 is TGCGCCAGCAGCTTGGGGGAGGGAGCCCGCCAAGAGACCCAGTACTTC. Translating gives CASSLGEGARQETQYF.

The chain employs TRBV9 and TRBJ2-5; 10 nucleotides agree with TRBD2. The DNA end is a closer match to TRBJ2-7, so the J assignment may be wrong. From germline, CDR1 is SGDLS and CDR2 YYNGEE. The CDR3 covers 15 residues. CDR3 sequence: CASSVLAGVGDEQYF. As DNA, the CDR3 is TGTGCCAGCAGCGTCCTAGCGGGGGTTGGCGACGAGCAGTACTTC.

In this sample, this clone turned up once. The V and J genes are TRBV18 and TRBJ2-7; 8 bases line up with TRBD1. Trimming took 6 bases from V and 0 from J; bases not matched to a gene: 4. There are 14 residues in the CDR3. CDR1 KGHSH and CDR2 LQKENI come from the germline V gene. Here the CDR3 reads CASSGDRNSYEQYF. DNA of the CDR3: TGTGCCAGCTCGGGGGACAGGAACTCCTACGAGCAGTACTTC.

The V and J genes are TRBV10-3 and TRBJ2-5; TRBD1 might be the D (6 bases). Germline CDR1 and CDR2: ENHRY and SYGVKD. V shed 6 bases and J shed 2 bases, with 10 bases lying between them. CDR3 length: 13 residues. The CDR3: CAIRKTGQETQYF. CDR3 DNA sequence: TGTGCCATCAGGAAGACAGGTCAAGAGACCCAGTACTTC.

V is TRBV30 and J is TRBJ1-2; D remains ambiguous. This CDR3 has 15 residues. The germline CDR1 and CDR2 sequences are GTSNPN and SVGIG (reference sequence). Trimming cost V 2 bases and J 3 bases, with 16 bases left between them. CDR3 DNA sequence: TGTGCCTGGAGTAGCGCAGGATCTACGGACTATGGCTACACCTTC. Translated, it gives CAWSSAGSTDYGYTF.

V gene TRBV30 combines with J gene TRBJ2-1; D not certain. From germline, CDR1 is GTSNPN and CDR2 SVGIG (reference sequence). This CDR3 contains 13 residues. The V end was cut by 4 bases, the J end by 3 bases, with 10 bases between. The CDR3 nucleotides are TGTGCCTGGAAAAGAACTTTCTACAATGAGCAGTTCTTC. Translated: CAWKRTFYNEQFF.